Presented here are 31 T cell receptor beta chains from one specimen sequenced in a study of blood T cells in healthy people across ages. PCR was performed a second time for roughly 7 to 11 cycles using a sample-barcoded 5' primer and a J-beta primer mix. TCRdb re-called the 5' RACE reads through MiXCR, storing one row per CDR3 protein. The sample yields 1.5 million to 2 million distinct CDR3 sequences, 28% seen once. Sequencing was done on a sample of blood. The receptors originated from a woman aged 25 to 45 in good health.

This clonotype was found many times. The chain employs TRBV20-1 and TRBJ2-5; weak D call: TRBD1 (6 bases). The CDR3 contains 16 residues. V lost 0 bases, J lost 1 base, and 15 bases lay in between. Germline-derived CDR1 and CDR2 are DFQATT and SNEGSKA (reference sequence). The CDR3 loop is CSARDPAGESQETQYF. DNA of the CDR3: TGCAGTGCTAGAGACCCTGCAGGGGAGTCCCAAGAGACCCAGTACTTC.

This clonotype has only a few counts. The chain carries TRBV9 and TRBJ2-1; possible D gene TRBD2, 6 bases. CDR1 is SGDLS and CDR2 is YYNGEE in the germline V gene. Deletions cut 3 bases from V and 8 bases from J, with 21 bases between. The CDR3 contains 16 residues. The CDR3 DNA is TGTGCCAGCAGCGGCGCGGGAAGAGATAGAGGCGATGAGCAGTTCTTC. This sequence encodes CASSGAGRDRGDEQFF.

This clonotype was seen more than once but under ten times. V is TRBV11-2 and J is TRBJ2-3, with D possibly matching TRBD2 (5 bases). The CDR3 contains 15 residues. The V gene's germline CDR1 is SGHAT and CDR2 FQNNGV. V gave up 3 bases and J gave up 5 bases, with 15 bases separating them. In DNA, the CDR3 is TGTGCCAGCAGCTTCGACGGGGTGGTTGTAGATACGCAGTATTTT. Translating gives CASSFDGVVVDTQYF.

The chain couples TRBV5-8 to TRBJ1-2; D remains unclear. Trimming pared 4 bases from V and 8 bases from J, leaving 18 bases between. Germline lookup yields CDR1 SGHTS and CDR2 YDEGEE. The CDR3 covers 14 residues. The CDR3 here is CASSTQTSIQGYTF. In DNA, the CDR3 is TGTGCCAGCAGCACCCAGACCTCGATTCAGGGCTACACCTTC. The complete variable domain, with remaining parts taken from reference TRBV5-8 and TRBJ1-2, reads EAGVTQSPTHLIKTRGQQATLRCSPISGHTSVYWYQQALGLGLQFLLWYDEGEERNRGNFPPRFSGRQFPNYSSELNVNALELEDSALYLCASSTQTSIQGYTFGSGTRLTVV.

This clonotype was seen at least ten times. The chain links TRBV7-2 to TRBJ2-5; D unresolved. The CDR3 extends over 13 amino acids. Trimming took off 5 bases at V and 3 bases at J, with 10 bases between the two ends. The V gene's germline CDR1 is SGHTA and CDR2 FQGNSA. CDR3 region: CASSAFRKETQYF. CDR3 nucleotide sequence: TGTGCCAGCAGCGCCTTTCGAAAAGAGACCCAGTACTTC.

This clonotype was detected many times. The V call is TRBV29-1, the J call TRBJ2-5; TRBD1 agrees at 7 bases. Per the germline V gene, CDR1 is SQVTM and CDR2 is ANQGSEA. This CDR3 is 13 amino acids long. As DNA, the CDR3 is TGCACCCACACCGGGACAGACCAAGAGACCCAGTACTTC. It is translated as CTHTGTDQETQYF. Supplemented by reference TRBV29-1 and TRBJ2-5, the full variable domain reads SAVISQKPSRDICQRGTSLTIQCQVDSQVTMMFWYRQQPGQSLTLIATANQGSEATYESGFVIDKFPISRPNLTFSTLTVSNMSPEDSSIYLCTHTGTDQETQYFGPGTRLLVL.

With respect to this clonotype: Sequence at one end of the junction differs from germline and may be a read error. The chain recombines TRBV5-1 with TRBJ2-4, with D possibly being TRBD1 or TRBD2 (5 bases each). Per germline, CDR1 SGHRS and CDR2 YFSETQ. The CDR3 consists of 15 residues. The CDR3 nucleotides are TGCGCCGGCAGCCCTCCCGGGACCACCAAAAACATTCAGTACTTC. It encodes CAGSPPGTTKNIQYF.

This clonotype was observed a single time. A read error may be the cause here, since a much bigger clone is one base away. The chain carries TRBV28 and TRBJ2-1; TRBD1 agrees at 8 bases. V was clipped by 2 bases and J by 13 bases; unmatched bases: 10. This CDR3 has 14 residues. The germline gives CDR1 MDHEN, CDR2 SYDVKM. The DNA of the CDR3 is TGTGCCAGCAGTTTACTCACAGGGGGTGACATTCAGTTCTTC. Translation: CASSLLTGGDIQFF. The full variable domain, in which reference TRBV28 and TRBJ2-1 provide the parts outside the CDR3, is DVKVTQSSRYLVKRTGEKVFLECVQDMDHENMFWYRQDPGLGLRLIYFSYDVKMKEKGDIPEGYSVSREKKERFSLILESASTNQTSMYLCASSLLTGGDIQFFGPGTRLTVL.

This clonotype was found a few times. CDR3 nucleotide sequence: TGTGCCAGCAGTGTACAGGGTACTAGTGGCTACACCTTC. It codes for CASSVQGTSGYTF. V gene TRBV12-3 or TRBV12-4 combines with J gene TRBJ1-2, with TRBD1 as a possible D gene (6 bases). This CDR3 is built from 13 residues. Trimming cost V 5 bases and J 7 bases, with 14 bases left between them.

This clonotype was picked up one time. The chain has TRBV7-6 and TRBJ2-1, with TRBD2 matching 8 bases. J gave up 6 bases and V 5 bases, and 12 bases lay outside the gene matches. CDR1 and CDR2 from the germline V gene are SGHVS and FNYEAQ. The CDR3 runs to 16 residues. The CDR3 DNA follows: TGTGCCAGCAGCGCCGGACGAGCGGGAGCCTTCAATGAGCAGTTCTTC. Its protein is CASSAGRAGAFNEQFF. Combining the CDR3 with reference TRBV7-6 and TRBJ2-1 gives the whole variable domain GAGVSQSPRYKVTKRGQDVALRCDPISGHVSLYWYRQALGQGPEFLTYFNYEAQQDKSGLPNDRFSAERPEGSISTLTIQRTEQRDSAMYRCASSAGRAGAFNEQFFGPGTRLTVL.

The chain employs TRBV20-1 and TRBJ1-2; D is possibly TRBD1 (5 bases). Trimming removed 6 bases at V and 2 bases at J, with 16 bases between. Germline values: CDR1 DFQATT, CDR2 SNEGSKA (reference sequence). This CDR3 comprises 14 residues. The chain's CDR3 is CSAERGDANYGYTF. CDR3 DNA: TGCAGTGCCGAGCGAGGGGATGCGAACTATGGCTACACCTTC.

This clonotype has at least ten counts. The chain combines TRBV20-1 with TRBJ2-1, with D unclear. V lost 3 bases and J lost 4, with 7 bases in between. This CDR3 comprises 12 residues. Germline assignment: CDR1 DFQATT and CDR2 SNEGSKA (reference sequence). CDR3: CSASEGYNEQFF. In nucleotides, the CDR3 is TGCAGTGCTAGTGAAGGATACAATGAGCAGTTCTTC.

Notes on this clonotype: Its ends do not fully match the called genes, so a read error is possible. The chain couples TRBV12-5 to TRBJ2-1; 11 positions agree with TRBD1. This CDR3 region has 14 residues. The V gene's germline CDR1 is LGHNT and CDR2 FRNRAP. The CDR3 nucleotides read TGTGCTAGTGGTCCCGGACAGGGGGCCAATGAGCGGTTCTTC. The encoded protein is CASGPGQGANERFF.

This clonotype was picked up a small number of times. A much larger clone differs by one base, so this may be a read error. The chain couples TRBV7-3 to TRBJ2-5; D is undetermined. This CDR3 is built from 13 residues. CDR1 and CDR2 from the germline V gene are SGHTA and FQGTGA. The CDR3: CARRDRRQETQYF. As DNA, the CDR3 is TGTGCACGGCGCGACCGACGACAAGAGACCCAGTACTTC.

This clonotype has a handful of counts. V gene TRBV4-3 combines with J gene TRBJ2-1; TRBD2 might be the D (6 bases). The CDR3 covers 16 residues. Per germline, CDR1 LGHNA and CDR2 YSLEER. V gave up 1 base and J gave up 0 bases, with 10 bases separating them. The CDR3: CASSQGIAASYNEQFF. The CDR3 bases are TGCGCCAGCAGCCAAGGCATAGCGGCCTCCTACAATGAGCAGTTCTTC.

The chain joins TRBV6-5 to TRBJ2-2; no definite D call. The germline V and J ends were trimmed by 2 bases and 1 base, with 5 bases remaining between them. Germline loops: CDR1 MNHEY, CDR2 SVGAGI. This CDR3 has 14 residues. The CDR3 nucleotides read TGTGCCAGCAGTTACCACGGGAACACCGGGGAGCTGTTTTTT. As protein: CASSYHGNTGELFF.

A few counts support this clonotype. The germline gene is not matched at one end of the junction; a read error may be the cause. The rearrangement uses TRBV10-2 and TRBJ2-1; 8 bases match TRBD1. This CDR3 is built from 17 residues. Germline loops: CDR1 WSHSY, CDR2 SAAADI. CDR3 sequence reads: CAGSEFWPGGPLDEQFF. In DNA, the CDR3 is TGCGCCGGCAGTGAATTCTGGCCAGGGGGCCCCTTAGATGAGCAGTTCTTC.

In this sample, this clonotype turned up a few times. The rearrangement uses TRBV5-1 and TRBJ2-1; TRBD1 might be the D (6 bases). Germline loops: CDR1 SGHRS, CDR2 YFSETQ. CDR3 length: 14 amino acids. Trimming left V 2 bases short and J 6 bases short, with 12 bases between. The CDR3 here is CASSLRQAGNEQFF. CDR3 bases: TGCGCCAGCAGCTTAAGACAGGCAGGCAATGAGCAGTTCTTC.

This clonotype was seen at least ten times. The J gene is TRBJ2-5, the V gene TRBV7-8, with a weak D call TRBD1 (5 bases). The CDR3 runs 14 residues. Germline values: CDR1 SGHVS, CDR2 FQNEAQ. Trimming took off 4 bases at V and 5 bases at J, with 14 bases between the two ends. For the CDR3, the DNA is TGTGCCAGCAGCTGGAAGGGGTTCGGCGAGACCCAGTACTTC. Translated, it gives CASSWKGFGETQYF.

This clonotype was recorded many times. V usage is TRBV6-6 and J usage is TRBJ2-5; D unclear. Germline-derived CDR1 and CDR2 are MNHNY and SVGAGI (reference sequence). V lost 2 bases and J lost 5, with 9 bases in between. The CDR3 contains 13 residues. The chain's CDR3 is CASSYRLGETQYF. The CDR3 region has the DNA TGTGCCAGCAGTTACCGCCTCGGGGAGACCCAGTACTTC.

Ten or more counts support this clonotype. The CDR3 spells CASSLAQRVERLTDTQYF. The CDR3 DNA is TGCGCCAGCAGCTTGGCGCAAAGGGTAGAGCGCCTCACAGATACGCAGTATTTT. The chain has TRBV5-1 and TRBJ2-3; the D is unclear. V was pared by 0 bases and J by 2 bases, with 19 bases between. Germline CDR1 SGHRS, CDR2 YFSETQ. This CDR3 is built from 18 residues. Full variable domain (remainder filled in from reference TRBV5-1 and TRBJ2-3): KAGVTQTPRYLIKTRGQQVTLSCSPISGHRSVSWYQQTPGQGLQFLFEYFSETQRNKGNFPGRFSGRQFSNSRSEMNVSTLELGDSALYLCASSLAQRVERLTDTQYFGPGTRLTVL.

The chain couples TRBV28 to TRBJ1-1; D is possibly TRBD1 (5 bases). Germline V gene data show CDR1 as MDHEN and CDR2 as SYDVKM. The CDR3 loop spans 16 amino acids. V lost 5 bases and J lost 1, with 17 bases in between. The CDR3, as DNA: TGTGCCAGCAGTCCATCGCGCCCAGGGAGGAACACTGAAGCTTTCTTT. Residues: CASSPSRPGRNTEAFF.

The CDR3: CASRGQPPDTEAFF. DNA of the CDR3: TGCGCCAGCAGAGGCCAGCCCCCCGACACTGAAGCTTTCTTT. V usage is TRBV5-1 and J usage is TRBJ1-1; D is undetermined. The CDR3 is 14 residues long. Germline CDR1 is SGHRS and CDR2 is YFSETQ. The V end lost 5 bases, the J end lost 3 bases, and 14 bases lay between the germline ends.

The chain employs TRBV19 and TRBJ2-7; the D gene could be TRBD1 or TRBD2 (5 bases each). The end of the DNA fits TRBJ2-5 better, so the J call may be wrong. In germline, CDR1 is LNHDA, CDR2 SQIVND (reference sequence). This CDR3 spans 15 amino acids. The CDR3 protein is CASSPAMGVGETQYF. As DNA, the CDR3 is TGTGCCAGTAGTCCCGCTATGGGGGTCGGAGAGACCCAGTACTTC.

The chain joins TRBV2 to TRBJ2-4; weak D call: TRBD1 (6 bases). This CDR3 region has 14 residues. CDR1 and CDR2 from the germline V gene are SNHLY and FYNNEI. Deletions cut 7 bases from V and 13 bases from J, with 23 bases between. CDR3 residues: CASTGQLGMNEQYF. The CDR3 bases are TGTGCCAGCACCGGACAGCTAGGAATGAATGAGCAGTACTTC.

The chain carries TRBV30 and TRBJ1-5, with 9 bases aligning to TRBD1. The CDR3 extends over 16 amino acids. V gave up 2 bases and J gave up 4 bases; unmatched junction bases: 9. Germline V gene lookup returns CDR1 GTSNPN and CDR2 SVGIG (reference sequence). The CDR3 DNA reads as TGTGCCTGGAGTCGCGTCCCGGGACAGGGAAATCAGCCCCAGCATTTT. Residues: CAWSRVPGQGNQPQHF. The variable domain in full, completed from reference TRBV30 and TRBJ1-5, reads SQTIHQWPATLVQPVGSPLSLECTVEGTSNPNLYWYRQAAGRGLQLLFYSVGIGQISSEVPQNLSASRPQDRQFILSSKKLLLSDSGFYLCAWSRVPGQGNQPQHFGDGTRLSIL.

Regarding this clonotype: A much larger clone differs from this one at a single base, so this may be a read error. The chain joins TRBV24-1 to TRBJ1-2; D remains unclear. This CDR3 has 13 residues. The V gene lost 7 bases and the J gene lost 8 bases, with 16 bases spanning the gap. Germline V lookup: CDR1 KGHDR, CDR2 SFDVKD. The CDR3 protein is CATSSGPRSGYTF. CDR3 sequence (DNA): TGTGCCACCAGCAGCGGACCCCGGAGCGGCTACACCTTC.

V usage is TRBV7-2 and J usage is TRBJ2-3, with D maybe TRBD2 (6 bases). Per germline, CDR1 SGHTA and CDR2 FQGNSA. V lost 3 bases and J lost 7, with 14 bases in between. The CDR3 consists of 14 residues. The CDR3 region is CASSLGGVPNTQYF. The CDR3 DNA reads TGTGCCAGCAGCTTGGGCGGGGTCCCAAATACGCAGTATTTT. The full variable domain, with the rest looked up from reference TRBV7-2 and TRBJ2-3, is GAGVSQSPSNKVTEKGKDVELRCDPISGHTALYWYRQSLGQGLEFLIYFQGNSAPDKSGLPSDRFSAERTGGSVSTLTIQRTQQEDSAVYLCASSLGGVPNTQYFGPGTRLTVL.

The gene calls are TRBV20-1 and TRBJ1-5; 10 nucleotides match TRBD1. With V trimmed by 6 bases and J by 8 bases, 16 bases remained unmatched. The CDR3 length is 16 residues. In germline, CDR1 is DFQATT, CDR2 SNEGSKA (reference sequence). The CDR3, as DNA: TGCAGTGCCCTAAGGGGGACAGGGGAGGGGAGGGAGCCCCAGCATTTT. Residues: CSALRGTGEGREPQHF.

The chain employs TRBV12-3 or TRBV12-4 and TRBJ1-1, with 7 bases identical to TRBD1. This CDR3 is 14 amino acids long. V was pared by 6 bases and J by 7 bases, with 11 bases of the junction left unmatched. The CDR3 DNA follows: TGTGCCAGCAGCCCGCTCGAGGGGGCGGGTGAAGCTTTCTTT. As protein: CASSPLEGAGEAFF.

This chain joins TRBV12-3 or TRBV12-4 and TRBJ2-1; TRBD2 matches at 13 bases. The CDR3 consists of 20 residues. V lost 1 base and J lost 0; bases outside the gene matches: 9. The CDR3 coding sequence is TGTGCCAGCAGTTTAGACCTGACTAGCGGGAGGCCAAGCTCCTACAATGAGCAGTTCTTC. Translated, it gives CASSLDLTSGRPSSYNEQFF.